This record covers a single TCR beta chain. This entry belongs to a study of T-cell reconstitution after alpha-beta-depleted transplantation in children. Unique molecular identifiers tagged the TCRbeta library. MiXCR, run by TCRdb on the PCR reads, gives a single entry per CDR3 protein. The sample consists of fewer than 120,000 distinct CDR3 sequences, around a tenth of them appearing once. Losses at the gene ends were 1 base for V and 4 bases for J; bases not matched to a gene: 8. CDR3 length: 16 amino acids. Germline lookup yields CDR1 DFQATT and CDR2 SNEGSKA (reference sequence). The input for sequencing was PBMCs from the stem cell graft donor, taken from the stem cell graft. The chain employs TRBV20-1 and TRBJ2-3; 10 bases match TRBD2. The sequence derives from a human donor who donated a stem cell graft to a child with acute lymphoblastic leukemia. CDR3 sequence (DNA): TGCAGTGCTAGAGGACTAGCGGGCGAGCATCCAGATACGCAGTATTTT. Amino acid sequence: CSARGLAGEHPDTQYF.